The 8 T cell receptor beta chains reported below all come from one sample, sequenced in a study of CXCR4 blockade with PD-1 therapy in pancreatic cancer. The repertoire was sequenced with immunoSEQ multiplex PCR; TCRdb's copy has only in-frame clones and lacks some. The profile shows about 7,400 clones, under 60% of them singletons. Sequenced material: tumor tissue. All receptors derive from a human donor with pancreatic ductal adenocarcinoma.

This chain uses TRBV5-1 with TRBJ2-1, with TRBD2 matching over 13 bases. This CDR3 has 16 residues. The J segment lost 6 bases and the V segment lost 4 bases, leaving 7 bases of the junction unmatched. CDR1 and CDR2 from the germline V gene are SGHRS and YFSETQ. The CDR3 DNA reads TGCGCCAGCAGCGGAGGTGGACTAGCGGGAGTCAATGAGCAGTTCTTC. Amino acid sequence: CASSGGGLAGVNEQFF.

The V call is TRBV18, the J call TRBJ2-1, with 8 bases aligning to TRBD1. V shed 6 bases and J 5 bases; nucleotides not matched to a gene: 3. The germline gives CDR1 KGHSH, CDR2 LQKENI. The CDR3 spans 13 residues. In DNA form, the CDR3 reads TGTGCCAGCTCCCCGACAGGGGACAATGAGCAGTTCTTC. Protein product: CASSPTGDNEQFF.

DNA for the CDR3: TGTGCCAGTAGTATAGATCGCGTCGGCGAACAGCCCCAGCATTTT. This encodes CASSIDRVGEQPQHF. The chain uses TRBV19 and TRBJ1-5, with unresolved D. Trimming cost V 0 bases and J 7 bases, with 13 bases left between them. The CDR3 contains 15 residues. The germline V gene encodes CDR1 LNHDA and CDR2 SQIVND (reference sequence).

The chain employs TRBV27 and TRBJ2-6; D call uncertain. CDR3 size: 15 residues. Germline values: CDR1 MNHEY, CDR2 SMNVEV (reference sequence). The V gene lost 1 base and the J gene lost 4 bases, with 8 bases spanning the gap. CDR3 amino acids: CASSLWQAGANVLTF. The CDR3 coding sequence is TGTGCCAGCAGTTTATGGCAAGCCGGGGCCAACGTCCTGACTTTC.

A few counts support this clone. The chain uses TRBV4-1 and TRBJ2-7; 7 nucleotides align to TRBD1. CDR1 is MGHRA and CDR2 is YSYEKL in the germline V gene. The trim removed 4 bases at V and 3 bases at J, leaving 12 bases unmatched. There are 16 residues in the CDR3. CDR3 coding DNA: TGCGCCAGCAGCCCTGGATGGACAGGAGACTACTACGAGCAGTACTTC. It encodes CASSPGWTGDYYEQYF.

The V call is TRBV15, the J call TRBJ2-4; 8 bases fit TRBD2. V gave up 2 bases and J gave up 5 bases; unmatched junction bases: 5. Germline CDR1 reads LNHNV; CDR2 reads YYDKDF (reference sequence). The CDR3 runs to 15 residues. The DNA of the CDR3 is TGTGCCACCAGCAGACCCTTGCGGGGGGAAAACATTCAGTACTTC. Amino acids: CATSRPLRGENIQYF.

The chain has TRBV6-8 and TRBJ2-3; D may be TRBD1 (6 bases). This CDR3 spans 16 amino acids. CDR1 is MNHGY, CDR2 SAAAGT, per germline. Trimming cost V 10 bases and J 0 bases, with 20 bases left between them. As DNA, the CDR3 is TGTGCCATCAGCAAAAACGCAGGGGCTAGCACAGATACGCAGTATTTT. Translating it yields CAISKNAGASTDTQYF.

This clone has just a few counts. The gene calls are TRBV7-6 and TRBJ2-5; D perhaps matches TRBD2 (6 bases). This CDR3 is 14 amino acids long. V was clipped by 5 bases and J by 4 bases, with 14 bases between them. In germline, CDR1 is SGHVS, CDR2 FNYEAQ. CDR3 nucleotide sequence: TGTGCCAGCAGCCCCGGGACTCGGGGAGAGACCCAGTACTTC. It codes for CASSPGTRGETQYF.